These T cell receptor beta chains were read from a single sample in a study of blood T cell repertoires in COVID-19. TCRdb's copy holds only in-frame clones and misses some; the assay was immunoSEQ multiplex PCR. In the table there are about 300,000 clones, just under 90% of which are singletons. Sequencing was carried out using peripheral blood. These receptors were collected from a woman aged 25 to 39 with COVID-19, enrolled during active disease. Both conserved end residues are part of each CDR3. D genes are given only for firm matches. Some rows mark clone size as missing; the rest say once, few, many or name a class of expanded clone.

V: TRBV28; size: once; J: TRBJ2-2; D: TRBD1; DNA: TGTGCCAGCAGTTCCTGGGAAGGACAGGGGGGAACCGGGGAGCTGTTTTTT; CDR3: CASSSWEGQGGTGELFF
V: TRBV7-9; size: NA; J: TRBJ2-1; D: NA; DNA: TGTGCCAGCAGCGTCAGGGTTGTCGATGAGCAGTTCTTC; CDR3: CASSVRVVDEQFF
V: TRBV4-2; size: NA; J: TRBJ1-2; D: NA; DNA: TGTGCCAGCAGCCCCAGGGGACGAGGTGGCTACACCTTC; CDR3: CASSPRGRGGYTF
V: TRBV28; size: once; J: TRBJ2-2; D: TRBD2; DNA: TGTGCCCTCTCTCGGCTAGCGGGGGGGCCCGGGGAGCTGTTTTTT; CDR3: CALSRLAGGPGELFF
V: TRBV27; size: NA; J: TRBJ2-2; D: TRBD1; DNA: TGTGCCAGCAGTCCACTCGGGACAGGATACACCGGGGAGCTGTTTTTT; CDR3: CASSPLGTGYTGELFF
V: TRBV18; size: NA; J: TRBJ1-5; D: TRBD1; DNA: TGTGCCAGCTCATTGAACAGGGGCGGGAGCAATCAGCCCCAGCATTTT; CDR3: CASSLNRGGSNQPQHF
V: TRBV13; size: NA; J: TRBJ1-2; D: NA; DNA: TGTGCCAGCAGCTCTAGCAGCTATGGCTACACCTTC; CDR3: CASSSSSYGYTF
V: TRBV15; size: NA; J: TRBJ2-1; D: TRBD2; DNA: TGTGCCACCAGCAGGGGGAGCGGGGCCTCCTACAATGAGCAGTTCTTC; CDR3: CATSRGSGASYNEQFF
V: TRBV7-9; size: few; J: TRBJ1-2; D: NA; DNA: TGTGCCAGCAGCTTCTACTCCTATGGCTACACCTTC; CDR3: CASSFYSYGYTF
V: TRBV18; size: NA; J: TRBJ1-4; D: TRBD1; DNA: TGTGCCAGCTCACCGGGCAGGGGGCGAGAAGCACTGTTTTTT; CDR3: CASSPGRGREALFF
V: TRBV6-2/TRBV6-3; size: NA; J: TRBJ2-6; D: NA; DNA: TGTGCCAGCAGTAGCAGGGTCTCCAACGTCCTGACTTTC; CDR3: CASSSRVSNVLTF
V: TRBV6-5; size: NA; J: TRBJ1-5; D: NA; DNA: TGTGCCAGCAGTTCCCCACGACAGGCCCGCAATCAGCCCCAGCATTTT; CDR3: CASSSPRQARNQPQHF
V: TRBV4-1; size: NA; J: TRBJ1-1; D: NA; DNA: TGCGCCAGCAGACAGATCACCGCCGGATTGAACACTGAAGCTTTCTTT; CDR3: CASRQITAGLNTEAFF
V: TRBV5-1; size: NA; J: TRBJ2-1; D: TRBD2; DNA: TGCGCCAGCAGCTTGGATGCGGGGGGAGAGCAGTTCTTC; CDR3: CASSLDAGGEQFF
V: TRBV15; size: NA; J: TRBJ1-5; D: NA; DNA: TGTGCCACCAGCAGAGTAGGGGCTAGCAATCAGCCCCAGCATTTT; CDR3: CATSRVGASNQPQHF
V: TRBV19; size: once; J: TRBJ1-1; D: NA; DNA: TGTGCCAGTAGTACTCTGGACAGTAGTTGGACTGAAGCTTTCTTT; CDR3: CASSTLDSSWTEAFF
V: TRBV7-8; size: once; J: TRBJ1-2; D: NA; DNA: TGTGCCAGCAGCGGGAGACTAGCTAACTATGGCTACACCTTC; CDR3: CASSGRLANYGYTF
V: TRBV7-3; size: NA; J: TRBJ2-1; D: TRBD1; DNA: TGTGCCAGCAGCTTAACGGACAGGTCGAATAAGTTCTTC; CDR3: CASSLTDRSNKFF
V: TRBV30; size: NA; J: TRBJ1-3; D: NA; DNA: TGTGCCTGGAAAAAGACTAAAACAGGGAGATCTGGAAACACCATATATTTT; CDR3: CAWKKTKTGRSGNTIYF
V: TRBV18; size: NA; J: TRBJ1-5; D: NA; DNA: TGTGCCAGCTCAGCGGCGGAGAATCAGCCCCAGCATTTT; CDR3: CASSAAENQPQHF
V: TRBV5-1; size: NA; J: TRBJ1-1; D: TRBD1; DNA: TGCGCCAGCAGCTCGACAGGGGGCGGGAACACTGAAGCTTTCTTT; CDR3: CASSSTGGGNTEAFF
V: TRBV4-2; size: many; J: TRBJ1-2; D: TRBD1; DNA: TGTGCCAGCAGCCAAGGGGAGGGGACAGGGGGGACCAACTATGGCTACACCTTC; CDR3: CASSQGEGTGGTNYGYTF
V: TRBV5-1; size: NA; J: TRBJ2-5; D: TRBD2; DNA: TGCGCCAGCAGCTTCGGACTAGCCCCGTACCAAGAGACCCAGTACTTC; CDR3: CASSFGLAPYQETQYF
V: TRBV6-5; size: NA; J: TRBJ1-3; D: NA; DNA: TGTGCCAGCAGTCTCCCTACGCTTGGAAACACCATATATTTT; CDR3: CASSLPTLGNTIYF
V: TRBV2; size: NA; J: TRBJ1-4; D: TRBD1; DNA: TGTGCCAGCAGTGAAGGGAGTAGAGGGGGCGTCGGTGAAAAACTGTTTTTT; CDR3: CASSEGSRGGVGEKLFF
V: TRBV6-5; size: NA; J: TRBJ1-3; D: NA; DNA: TGTGCCAGCAGTTACTCAGGGAGCGCTGGAAACACCATATATTTT; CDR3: CASSYSGSAGNTIYF
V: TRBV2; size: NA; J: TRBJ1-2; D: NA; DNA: TGTGCCAGCCACGAGTTTTCTAACTATGGCTACACCTTC; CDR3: CASHEFSNYGYTF
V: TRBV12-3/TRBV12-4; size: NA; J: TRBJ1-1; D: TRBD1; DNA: TGTGCCAGTTTCCAGGGGGCGAACACTGAAGCTTTCTTT; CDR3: CASFQGANTEAFF
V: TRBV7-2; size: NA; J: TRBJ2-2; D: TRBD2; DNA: TGTGCCAGCAGCCGGAGCGGGGGGCCCGGGGAGCTGTTTTTT; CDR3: CASSRSGGPGELFF
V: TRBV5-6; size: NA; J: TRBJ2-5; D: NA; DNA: TGTGCCAGCAGTGGCCTGGCGGAGACGAAGACCCAGTACTTC; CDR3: CASSGLAETKTQYF
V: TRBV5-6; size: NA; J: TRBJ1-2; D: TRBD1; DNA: TGTGCCAGCAGCATCAACAGGGGGGGAGATGGCTACACCTTC; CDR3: CASSINRGGDGYTF
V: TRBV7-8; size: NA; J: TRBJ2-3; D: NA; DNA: TGTGCCAGCAGCTTAGCGTTGGCGGGGAGTCGCACAGATACGCAGTATTTT; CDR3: CASSLALAGSRTDTQYF
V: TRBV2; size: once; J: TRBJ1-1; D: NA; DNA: TGTGCCAGCAGTAAGAGGAGGGACACTGAAGCTTTCTTT; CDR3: CASSKRRDTEAFF
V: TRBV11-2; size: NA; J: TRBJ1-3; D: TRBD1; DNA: TGTGCCAGCAGACTCGGGACAGCTGGAAACACCATATATTTT; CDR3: CASRLGTAGNTIYF
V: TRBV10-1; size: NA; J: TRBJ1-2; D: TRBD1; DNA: TGCGCCAGCAGTGAGTCGATATCCGGGACAGGGAGGAATGGCTACACCTTC; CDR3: CASSESISGTGRNGYTF
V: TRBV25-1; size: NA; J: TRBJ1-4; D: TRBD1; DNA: TGTGCCAGCAGTGCGACGACAGGGGGCGACGAAAAACTGTTTTTT; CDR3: CASSATTGGDEKLFF
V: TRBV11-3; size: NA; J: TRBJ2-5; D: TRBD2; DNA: TGTGCCAGCAGCTTCTCTAGCGGGGTTGAGACCCAGTACTTC; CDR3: CASSFSSGVETQYF
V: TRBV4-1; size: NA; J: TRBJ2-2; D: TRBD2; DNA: TGCGCCAGCAGCCAGCGGCGGGGGGTTCGAACCGGGGAGCTGTTTTTT; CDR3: CASSQRRGVRTGELFF
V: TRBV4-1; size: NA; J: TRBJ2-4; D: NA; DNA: TGCGCCAGCAGCCAAGATCTTGGGAGGGCCAAAAACATTCAGTACTTC; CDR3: CASSQDLGRAKNIQYF
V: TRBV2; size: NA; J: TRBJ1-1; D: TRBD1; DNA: TGTGCCAGCAGTGAGGGGGGACAGGGGAATGAAGCTTTCTTT; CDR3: CASSEGGQGNEAFF
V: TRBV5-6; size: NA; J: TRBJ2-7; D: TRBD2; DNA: TGTGCCAGCAGCTTAGCGGGGGGCTTTACCTACGAGCAGTACTTC; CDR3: CASSLAGGFTYEQYF
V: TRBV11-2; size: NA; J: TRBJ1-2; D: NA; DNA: TGTGCCAGCAGCTTTTCCCAGGGTGGCGATGGCTACACCTTC; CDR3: CASSFSQGGDGYTF
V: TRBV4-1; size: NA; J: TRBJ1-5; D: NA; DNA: TGCGCCAGCAGCCAAGTAGAGCAGACAAATCAGCCCCAGCATTTT; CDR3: CASSQVEQTNQPQHF
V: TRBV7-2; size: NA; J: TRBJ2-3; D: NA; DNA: TGTGCCAGCAGCTTATATTCAGATACGCAGTATTTT; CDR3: CASSLYSDTQYF
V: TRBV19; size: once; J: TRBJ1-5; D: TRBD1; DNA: TGTGCCAGTAGCGTGAGAAGGGGGCGCACGGATCAGCCCCAGCATTTT; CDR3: CASSVRRGRTDQPQHF
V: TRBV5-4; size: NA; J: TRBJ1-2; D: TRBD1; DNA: TGTGCCAGCAGCCAGGAGGGGGCCTATGGCTACACCTTC; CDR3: CASSQEGAYGYTF
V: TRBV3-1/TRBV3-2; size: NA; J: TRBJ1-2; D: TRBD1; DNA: TGTGCCAGCAGCCAAGATCGTAGGGGGCCGGGGACCTTC; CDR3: CASSQDRRGPGTF